This TCR beta chain was documented in a study of blood T cell repertoires in COVID-19. Overall study context: Sources were T cells, B-cell-depleted T cells, or PBMCs; the material itself was cDNA or gDNA.

Clones were sequenced by immunoSEQ multiplex PCR, and TCRdb holds only the in-frame ones, with some missing. This sample yields around 190,000 clones, of which about 80% are seen a single time; roughly 7.1% belongs to the top ten. V lost 5 bases, J lost 4 bases, and 11 bases lay in between. This CDR3 has 13 residues. CDR1 is MNHEY and CDR2 is SVGEGT in the germline V gene. Material: peripheral blood. The sequence was collected from a human donor in a cohort sampled during active COVID-19. The rearrangement joins TRBV6-2 or TRBV6-3 to TRBJ1-1; tentatively, D is TRBD1 (5 bases). CDR3 residues: CASSRIRVTEAFF. In nucleotides, the CDR3 is TGTGCCAGCAGTAGGATCAGGGTCACTGAAGCTTTCTTT.